Shown below are 23 T cell receptor beta chains from a single sample sequenced in a study of T cells in Graves' hyperthyroidism and ophthalmopathy (dated by TCRdb to the late 2010s). The library was obtained by multiplex PCR. The instrument was an Illumina HiSeq 2000. TCR beta CDR3 regions were amplified from RNA transcripts. A first-round RT-PCR of the TCR CDR3 used the HTBI primer set with the Qiagen OneStep RT-PCR kit. In TCRdb, the public reads were trimmed at Q25 with fastp and aligned with MiXCR, with productive beta chains retained. CDR3 protein duplicates are merged, each entry listing the most common genes and DNA. This sample has around 250,000 distinct CDR3 sequences in its table, and roughly 15% of those were observed once. 13% of the sample is in the top ten clones. Sequencing was done on a sample of blood. These receptors all come from a woman in her thirties or forties with Graves' hyperthyroidism that later progressed to Graves' ophthalmopathy.

This clonotype was observed at least ten times. This chain joins TRBV12-3 or TRBV12-4 and TRBJ2-5; 16 bases align to TRBD2. Trimming took 4 bases from V and 2 from J; bases not matched to a gene: 16. This CDR3 is built from 21 residues. The CDR3 reads CASSWAIEGLAGGTGQETQYF. CDR3 coding DNA: TGTGCCAGCAGTTGGGCCATTGAGGGACTAGCGGGAGGGACGGGGCAAGAGACCCAGTACTTC.

The table lists this clonotype with many counts. The rearrangement links TRBV5-1 to TRBJ1-1; 8 positions match TRBD1. Germline V gene lookup returns CDR1 SGHRS and CDR2 YFSETQ. After removal of 4 bases from V and 1 base from J, the junction contained 6 bases not matched to a gene. The CDR3 is 15 amino acids. CDR3 region: CASSNGQGGNTEAFF. CDR3 nucleotide sequence: TGCGCCAGCAGCAATGGACAGGGTGGGAACACTGAAGCTTTCTTT.

This clonotype was observed many times. The genes are TRBV3-1 and TRBJ2-3, with D perhaps TRBD1 (5 bases). This CDR3 spans 14 amino acids. The ends were cut back, 1 base at V and 4 bases at J, with 9 bases in the middle. Germline CDR1 reads LGHDT; CDR2 reads YNNKEL (reference sequence). The CDR3 loop is CASSQVRESDTQYF. The CDR3 region has the DNA TGTGCCAGCAGCCAAGTCAGGGAATCAGATACGCAGTATTTT.

This clonotype was detected ten times or more. The chain recombines TRBV28 with TRBJ2-1, with 12 bases aligning to TRBD2. The V gene's germline CDR1 is MDHEN and CDR2 SYDVKM. The CDR3 has 17 amino acids. V shed 5 bases and J 4 bases; nucleotides not matched to a gene: 9. The CDR3 sequence: CASSNSWLAGGYNEQFF. The DNA of the CDR3 is TGTGCCAGCAGTAACTCGTGGCTAGCGGGAGGGTACAATGAGCAGTTCTTC.

At least ten counts were recorded for this clonotype. The chain links TRBV11-2 to TRBJ2-7; D not certain. Trimming took off 0 bases at V and 2 bases at J, with 11 bases between the two ends. The CDR3 contains 15 residues. The germline CDR1 and CDR2 sequences are SGHAT and FQNNGV. The CDR3 DNA sequence: TGTGCCAGCAGCTTAGAACCCCATACTACCTACGAGCAGTACTTC. It codes for CASSLEPHTTYEQYF.

This clonotype showed up many times. J is TRBJ2-1 and V is TRBV29-1; D gene ambiguous. Germline CDR1 is SQVTM and CDR2 is ANQGSEA. The V end was cut by 2 bases, the J end by 11 bases, with 10 bases between. The CDR3 runs to 11 residues. CDR3 in DNA: TGCAGCGTTGAACCTGCCCAGAAGCAGTTCTTC. This encodes CSVEPAQKQFF.

This clonotype was observed at least ten times. This chain joins TRBV10-3 and TRBJ1-2; tentatively, D is TRBD1 (6 bases). Per germline, CDR1 ENHRY and CDR2 SYGVKD. Trimming pared 6 bases from V and 3 bases from J, leaving 17 bases between. The CDR3 is 15 residues long. CDR3: CAIRPDRPGYYGYTF. The CDR3, as DNA: TGTGCCATCAGGCCCGACAGGCCCGGGTACTATGGCTACACCTTC.

This clonotype was picked up a small number of times. The chain joins TRBV18 to TRBJ2-1, with 7 bases aligning to TRBD1. Germline V gene lookup returns CDR1 KGHSH and CDR2 LQKENI. Germline trimming cut 1 base from V and 2 bases from J; bases unmatched to any gene: 2. This CDR3 is 15 amino acids long. The CDR3 DNA sequence: TGTGCCAGCTCACCACTGCAGGGGGCCTACAATGAGCAGTTCTTC. Translated: CASSPLQGAYNEQFF.

Only one count was recorded for this clonotype. This may be a read error: a much more frequent sequence differs by one nucleotide. This rearrangement joins TRBV7-2 to TRBJ1-2, with D perhaps TRBD1 (5 bases). Germline V gene data show CDR1 as SGHTA and CDR2 as FQGNSA. The CDR3 contains 16 residues. Trimming took 8 bases from V and 3 from J, leaving 22 bases between them. CDR3 sequence reads: CASGSVQGVNYYGYTF. CDR3 in DNA: TGTGCCAGCGGCTCTGTTCAGGGTGTGAACTACTATGGCTACACCTTC. The full variable domain, completed using reference TRBV7-2 and TRBJ1-2, is GAGVSQSPSNKVTEKGKDVELRCDPISGHTALYWYRQSLGQGLEFLIYFQGNSAPDKSGLPSDRFSAERTGGSVSTLTIQRTQQEDSAVYLCASGSVQGVNYYGYTFGSGTRLTVV.

This clonotype was seen ten or more times. The gene calls are TRBV5-1 and TRBJ2-7; 12 nucleotides match TRBD1. In germline, CDR1 is SGHRS, CDR2 YFSETQ. CDR3 size: 15 residues. With V trimmed by 0 bases and J by 6 bases, 4 bases remained unmatched. The CDR3 sequence is CASSLGGTGGSEQYF. The CDR3 DNA is TGCGCCAGCAGCTTGGGTGGGACAGGGGGCAGCGAGCAGTACTTC.

J is TRBJ2-1 and V is TRBV5-1; TRBD2 agrees at 7 bases. The CDR3 sequence is 15 residues long. Germline V gene data show CDR1 as SGHRS and CDR2 as YFSETQ. V gave up 0 bases and J gave up 7 bases; unmatched junction bases: 7. The CDR3 region has the DNA TGCGCCAGCAGCTTGGAGCAGGGAGGGTGGAATGAGCAGTTCTTC. Its translation is CASSLEQGGWNEQFF.

Ten or more counts support this clonotype. J is TRBJ1-6 and V is TRBV29-1; D possibly corresponds to TRBD1 (6 bases). The CDR3 length is 13 residues. V lost 4 bases and J lost 7, with 11 bases in between. Germline-derived CDR1 and CDR2 are SQVTM and ANQGSEA. The CDR3 bases are TGCAGCGTTGTATGGGGGCAGAATTCACCCCTCCACTTT. Protein product: CSVVWGQNSPLHF.

This clonotype showed up just a few times. J is TRBJ2-2 and V is TRBV11-3; D remains ambiguous. The V end lost 5 bases, the J end lost 7 bases, and 17 bases lay between the germline ends. The CDR3 has 15 residues. Germline V gene lookup returns CDR1 SGHNT and CDR2 YENEEA. The CDR3 protein is CASSPKLGYGGELFF. Here the CDR3 DNA reads TGTGCCAGCAGCCCAAAATTAGGGTACGGCGGGGAGCTGTTTTTT.

This clonotype was recorded many times. The chain recombines TRBV20-1 with TRBJ2-7, with 8 bases that match TRBD2. The CDR3 extends over 13 amino acids. Looked up from germline, CDR1 is DFQATT and CDR2 is SNEGSKA (reference sequence). Trimming removed 5 bases from V and 2 bases from J; junction bases left unmatched: 5. For the CDR3, the DNA is TGCAGTGCTGGATATAGCGGGACCTACGAGCAGTACTTC. This translates into CSAGYSGTYEQYF.

The J gene is TRBJ2-7, the V gene TRBV6-5, with a tentative D call TRBD2 (6 bases). Germline V CDR1 and CDR2: MNHEY, SVGAGI. The CDR3 contains 15 residues. The V end lost 2 bases, the J end lost 4 bases, and 15 bases lay between the germline ends. The CDR3 spells CASSYVAVPLYEQYF. CDR3 DNA sequence: TGTGCCAGCAGTTACGTAGCGGTGCCTTTATACGAGCAGTACTTC.

Concerning this clonotype: This could be a read error, since a much larger clone is one nucleotide away. CDR3 residues: CASQLAGKGYEQYF. The CDR3 DNA is TGTGCCAGTCAACTAGCGGGAAAAGGCTATGAGCAGTACTTC. The chain combines TRBV3-1 with TRBJ2-7, with 10 positions matching TRBD2. Germline V lookup: CDR1 LGHDT, CDR2 YNNKEL (reference sequence). This CDR3 has 14 amino acids. Germline trimming cut 9 bases from V and 7 bases from J; bases unmatched to any gene: 12.

The count of this clonotype is one. This sequence joins TRBV2 and TRBJ2-5; TRBD1 might be the D (5 bases). The CDR3 runs to 15 residues. The V gene's germline CDR1 is SNHLY and CDR2 FYNNEI. The V gene lost 6 bases and the J gene lost 4 bases, with 18 bases spanning the gap. CDR3 bases: TGTGCCAGCAGCTTGTTTGGGGCAGGCGGAGAGACCCAGTACTTC. Protein: CASSLFGAGGETQYF.

The table lists this clonotype with many counts. The V and J genes are TRBV3-1 and TRBJ2-1, with D unclear. CDR1 and CDR2 from the germline V gene are LGHDT and YNNKEL (reference sequence). This CDR3 spans 14 amino acids. V shed 1 base and J shed 6 bases, with 10 bases lying between them. The CDR3 sequence is CASSQGGYANEQFF. CDR3 sequence (DNA): TGTGCCAGCAGCCAAGGCGGTTATGCCAATGAGCAGTTCTTC.

This clonotype was found many times. The rearrangement links TRBV7-9 to TRBJ2-5; 7 bases line up with TRBD2. The junction had 7 bases not matched to a gene; V was cut back by 8 bases and J by 4 bases. CDR1 is SEHNR and CDR2 is FQNEAQ in the germline V gene (reference sequence). The CDR3 is 13 amino acids. Here the CDR3 DNA reads TGTGCCAGCGGTTTTTCGGGAGGAGAGACCCAGTACTTC. Amino acid sequence: CASGFSGGETQYF.

Many counts were recorded for this clonotype. The chain carries TRBV7-8 and TRBJ2-7, with TRBD2 matching 13 bases. V dropped 5 bases and J dropped 5; count of bases not matched to a gene: 3. The germline gives CDR1 SGHVS, CDR2 FQNEAQ. CDR3 length: 14 amino acids. DNA of the CDR3: TGTGCCAGCAGCCCCGGACTAGCGGGAGACGAGCAGTACTTC. Amino acid sequence: CASSPGLAGDEQYF.

This clonotype occurred a few times. The rearrangement uses TRBV15 and TRBJ2-2, with a tentative D call TRBD1 (5 bases). The CDR3 consists of 13 residues. V was pared by 3 bases and J by 6 bases, with 8 bases between. The V gene's germline CDR1 is LNHNV and CDR2 YYDKDF (reference sequence). CDR3 coding DNA: TGTGCCACCAGCAGGGTCAGGGCCGGGGAGCTGTTTTTT. This codes for CATSRVRAGELFF. Full variable domain (rest looked up from reference TRBV15 and TRBJ2-2): DAMVIQNPRYQVTQFGKPVTLSCSQTLNHNVMYWYQQKSSQAPKLLFHYYDKDFNNEADTPDNFQSRRPNTSFCFLDIRSPGLGDTAMYLCATSRVRAGELFFGEGSRLTVL.

In its sample, this clonotype was seen many times. The chain uses TRBV28 and TRBJ1-4; the match to TRBD1 covers 7 bases. Germline V gene data show CDR1 as MDHEN and CDR2 as SYDVKM. The junction had 10 bases not matched to a gene; V was cut back by 4 bases and J by 5 bases. CDR3 length: 16 residues. This chain's CDR3 is CASSSIGTAGNEKLFF. CDR3 in DNA: TGTGCCAGCAGTTCGATCGGGACAGCCGGGAATGAAAAACTGTTTTTT.

In this sample, this clonotype turned up many times. V and J are TRBV6-5 and TRBJ2-1, with D perhaps TRBD2 (5 bases). The CDR3 sequence is 15 residues long. Trimming cost V 2 bases and J 4 bases, with 12 bases left between them. The germline V gene encodes CDR1 MNHEY and CDR2 SVGAGI. Here the CDR3 DNA reads TGTGCCAGCAGTTACGAGGGCGGAAGGTACAATGAGCAGTTCTTC. This sequence encodes CASSYEGGRYNEQFF.